This paragraph covers one TCR beta chain sequence. These data belong to a study of blood T cell repertoires in COVID-19. Across the study: Both acute and convalescent COVID-19 samples were obtained from the United States, Italy and Spain. T cells, B-cell-depleted T cells, or PBMCs provided the cDNA or gDNA that served as material.

Clones were read by immunoSEQ multiplex PCR, and TCRdb kept only the in-frame ones, dropping some. This sample has around 250,000 clones; around 86% occur once, and the top ten carry approximately 4%. Germline V gene data show CDR1 as LNHNV and CDR2 as YYDKDF (reference sequence). There are 15 residues in the CDR3. V lost 1 base to trimming and J lost 2 bases, with 11 bases between them. The J gene is TRBJ1-2, the V gene TRBV15; D uncertain. The source is a man aged 18 to 35 with active or convalescent COVID-19. The material sequenced was peripheral blood. For the CDR3, the DNA is TGTGCCACCAGCAGAGGGGCGACGGTAAACTATGGCTACACCTTC. Translation: CATSRGATVNYGYTF.